This is a list of T cell receptor beta chains from one sample in a study of TIL therapy for anti-PD-1-resistant metastatic lung cancer. TCRdb keeps only in-frame clones here, not all; method: immunoSEQ multiplex PCR. This sample carries 50,000 to 60,000 clones, 70% to 85% of them seen once, and the ten largest clones take approximately 5.6%. This specimen consisted of tumor tissue, obtained at baseline. The receptors were sampled from a person aged 25 to 80 with non-small cell lung cancer. Each CDR3 is given with its conserved first and last residue. D genes are given only for firm matches. The listing skips clone size in some rows; elsewhere it reads once, few, many or a size class.

V,D,size,J,DNA,CDR3
TRBV7-2,TRBD2,NA,TRBJ2-7,TGTGCCAGCAGGCCTAGAGGGGCGGGAGGGTCTTCCTACGAGCAGTACTTC,CASRPRGAGGSSYEQYF
TRBV7-3,NA,once,TRBJ2-5,TGTGCCAGCAGCTTAGGGACTGCCCCTCAAGAGACCCAGTACTTC,CASSLGTAPQETQYF
TRBV6-5,NA,NA,TRBJ2-7,TGTGCCAGCAGTGGCTACGAGCAGTACTTC,CASSGYEQYF
TRBV6-6,TRBD1,NA,TRBJ2-1,TGTGCCAGCAGTTACGCAGGGGGTGCATCCAGGGAGCAGTTCTTC,CASSYAGGASREQFF
TRBV10-1,NA,NA,TRBJ2-1,TGCGCCAGCAGTGAGAACGGGGGACGCAATGAGCAGTTCTTC,CASSENGGRNEQFF
TRBV19,TRBD2,NA,TRBJ2-3,TGTGCCAGTAGTCGGGCTAGCGGGAGTTATACGCAGTATTTT,CASSRASGSYTQYF
TRBV5-6,TRBD1,few,TRBJ1-5,TGTGCCAGCAGCTCCACAGGGGGACTAATGAATCAGCCCCAGCATTTT,CASSSTGGLMNQPQHF
TRBV7-9,NA,NA,TRBJ1-1,TGTGCCAGCAGCTTAGGGGGGGGCCCGACTTTATTGAACACTGAAGCTTTCTTT,CASSLGGGPTLLNTEAFF
TRBV5-4,TRBD1,NA,TRBJ2-7,TGTGCCAGCAGCGTGGACAGGAGGAACTACGAGCAGTACTTC,CASSVDRRNYEQYF
TRBV6-6,TRBD1,NA,TRBJ2-7,TGTGCCAGCAGCTTACCGGGACAGGCGACGGGGCAGTACTTC,CASSLPGQATGQYF
TRBV28,NA,NA,TRBJ1-4,TGTGCCAGCAGTTTAATGACACCTACTAATGAAAAACTGTTTTTT,CASSLMTPTNEKLFF
TRBV7-2,NA,NA,TRBJ2-2,TGTGCCAGCAGCTTAGGGACAAGAACCGGGGAGCTGTTTTTT,CASSLGTRTGELFF
TRBV7-2,TRBD2,NA,TRBJ2-1,TGTGCCAGCAGGACTAGCGGGGCCTACAATGAGCAGTTCTTC,CASRTSGAYNEQFF
TRBV19,NA,NA,TRBJ1-1,TGTGCCAGTACAGGGGACCTGGGCGACACTGAAGCTTTCTTT,CASTGDLGDTEAFF
TRBV7-2,NA,NA,TRBJ1-5,TGTGCCAGCAGCGTTGTGGTCAATCAGCCCCAGCATTTT,CASSVVVNQPQHF
TRBV6-1,TRBD2,NA,TRBJ2-5,TGTGCCAGCAGTGAAAGGTGGGGGGGAGGGGAGACCCAGTACTTC,CASSERWGGGETQYF
TRBV6-5,TRBD1,NA,TRBJ1-2,TGTGCCAGCAGTTACTCTGCGACAGGGAACTATGGCTACACCTTC,CASSYSATGNYGYTF
TRBV30,NA,few,TRBJ1-3,TGTGCCTGGAGTTGGGCCTCTGGAAACACCATATATTTT,CAWSWASGNTIYF
TRBV7-8,TRBD2,NA,TRBJ2-2,TGTGCCAGCAGCTTATTAAGCGGGACGAACACCGGGGAGCTGTTTTTT,CASSLLSGTNTGELFF
TRBV5-1,NA,few,TRBJ2-1,TGCGCCAGCAGCCCCTTTAGGGGGGCTAGACTGGGCAATGAGCAGTTCTTC,CASSPFRGARLGNEQFF
TRBV5-1,TRBD1,NA,TRBJ2-2,TGCGCCAGCAGACTAACGACAGGGATTATTGGGGAGCTGTTTTTT,CASRLTTGIIGELFF
TRBV6-6,NA,NA,TRBJ2-1,TGTGCCAGCAGTGTGATCACTATGGGGGGTAATGAGCAGTTCTTC,CASSVITMGGNEQFF
TRBV5-1,TRBD1,NA,TRBJ2-5,TGCGCCAGCGGAGGACAGGGGAATATGGAGACCCAGTACTTC,CASGGQGNMETQYF
TRBV28,NA,NA,TRBJ1-5,TGTGCCAGCAGTTTACAGGGACGGTGGCCCCAGCATTTT,CASSLQGRWPQHF
TRBV10-3,NA,NA,TRBJ2-7,TGTGCCATCAGTCCGAGGGCAGGACGATCCTACGAGCAGTACTTC,CAISPRAGRSYEQYF
TRBV5-6,NA,NA,TRBJ1-5,TGTGCCAGCAGCTTGAGATTAGTGGGCAATCAGCCCCAGCATTTT,CASSLRLVGNQPQHF
TRBV4-3,NA,large,TRBJ2-7,TGCGCCAGCAGCCAAACTAGGGACGGCTCCTACGAGCAGTACTTC,CASSQTRDGSYEQYF
TRBV6-1,TRBD1,NA,TRBJ2-7,TGTGCCAGCAGGAGACAGGGGGGATCCTACGAGCAGTACTTC,CASRRQGGSYEQYF
TRBV19,NA,NA,TRBJ1-6,TGTGCCAGTAGTATCTCAGATGCACCCCTCCACTTT,CASSISDAPLHF
TRBV9,TRBD1,NA,TRBJ1-3,TGTGCCAGCAGCGTCGTCGGGACAGGGGGAAACACCATATATTTT,CASSVVGTGGNTIYF
TRBV5-6,NA,few,TRBJ1-1,TGTGCCAGCAGCTTGAGGGTGGGCAGGAGTCGCACTGAAGCTTTCTTT,CASSLRVGRSRTEAFF
TRBV7-7,TRBD1,NA,TRBJ2-3,TGTGCCAGCAGCGAAAACAGGGGCGGAGATACGCAGTATTTT,CASSENRGGDTQYF
TRBV9,NA,few,TRBJ2-3,TGTGCCAGCAGCACGAGGGACCGCACAGATACGCAGTATTTT,CASSTRDRTDTQYF
TRBV29-1,NA,NA,TRBJ2-5,TGCAGCGTTGTGGAGCACGCTGAGACCCAGTACTTC,CSVVEHAETQYF
TRBV27,NA,few,TRBJ2-5,TGTGCCAGCAGTTTATCGGCCCAGGTGGGGACCCAGTACTTC,CASSLSAQVGTQYF
TRBV5-4,NA,NA,TRBJ2-7,TGTGCCAGCAGCTGGGCCTTGGGAGGGGGCAACGAGCAGTACTTC,CASSWALGGGNEQYF
TRBV6-5,NA,NA,TRBJ1-3,TGTGCCAGCAGTGTCGACAGCAGTGGAAACACCATATATTTT,CASSVDSSGNTIYF
TRBV5-1,TRBD1,NA,TRBJ2-7,TGCGCCAGCAGCAGGACTGGACAGGGAAGCGAGCAGTACTTC,CASSRTGQGSEQYF
TRBV7-8,NA,NA,TRBJ1-3,TGTGCCAGCAGCTTACGGGCCTCGGGGGCACCTCTGGGAAACACCATATATTTT,CASSLRASGAPLGNTIYF
TRBV5-4,TRBD2,NA,TRBJ2-7,TGTGCCAGCAGCTTGGATCGGCGGGGGGGCGGCGACGAGCAGTACTTC,CASSLDRRGGGDEQYF
TRBV29-1,TRBD2,few,TRBJ2-7,TGCAGCGTAGGGCGGGAGGGCCGGATGGGGGAGCAGTACTTC,CSVGREGRMGEQYF
TRBV27,TRBD1,NA,TRBJ2-5,TGTGCCAGCAGTTTATTTGGGACAGGGGGCCGGCAAGAGACCCAGTACTTC,CASSLFGTGGRQETQYF
TRBV4-1,TRBD1,few,TRBJ1-2,TGCGCCAGCAGCGCTAGGACAGGGGACGGCTACACCTTC,CASSARTGDGYTF
TRBV10-3,TRBD1,NA,TRBJ2-5,TGTGCCATCAGTGAGTCGAGCAGGGGGCTAGAGACCCAGTACTTC,CAISESSRGLETQYF
TRBV19,NA,NA,TRBJ1-6,TGTGCCAGTAGGACAGATTATGCTGGATCACTCCACTTT,CASRTDYAGSLHF
TRBV13,TRBD1,NA,TRBJ2-7,TGTGCCAGCAGCTTATCTGGACAGGGCTACGAGCAGTACTTC,CASSLSGQGYEQYF
TRBV7-2,NA,NA,TRBJ1-1,TGTGCCAGCAGCTTAGTTGTGGGAAGCGGGACTGAAGCTTTCTTT,CASSLVVGSGTEAFF
TRBV2,TRBD2,few,TRBJ2-1,TGTGCCAGCATCGCCGGGACTAGCGGGAGAAACGAGCAGTTCTTC,CASIAGTSGRNEQFF
TRBV19,TRBD1,NA,TRBJ1-2,TGTGCCAGTAGTCCTTCTAGGCTCAGGGGGGAATTGAGTGGCTACACCTTC,CASSPSRLRGELSGYTF
TRBV7-2,NA,NA,TRBJ1-1,TGTGCCAGCAGCTTAGGAGGTGGGAACACTGAAGCTTTCTTT,CASSLGGGNTEAFF